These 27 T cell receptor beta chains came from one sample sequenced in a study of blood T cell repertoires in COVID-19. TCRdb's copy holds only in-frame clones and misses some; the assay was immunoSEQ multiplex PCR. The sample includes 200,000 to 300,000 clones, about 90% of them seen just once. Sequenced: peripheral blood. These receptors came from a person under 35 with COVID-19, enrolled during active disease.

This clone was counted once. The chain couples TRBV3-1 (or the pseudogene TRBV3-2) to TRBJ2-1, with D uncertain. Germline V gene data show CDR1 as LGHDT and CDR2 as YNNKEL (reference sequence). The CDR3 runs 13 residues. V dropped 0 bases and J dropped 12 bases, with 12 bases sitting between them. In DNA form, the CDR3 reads TGTGCCAGCAGCCAAGATGGTGGCGGCCTGCAGTTCTTC. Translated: CASSQDGGGLQFF.

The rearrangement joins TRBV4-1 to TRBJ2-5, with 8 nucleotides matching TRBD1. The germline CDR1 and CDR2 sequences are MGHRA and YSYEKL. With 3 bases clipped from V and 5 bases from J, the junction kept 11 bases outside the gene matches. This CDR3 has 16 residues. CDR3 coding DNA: TGCGCCAGCAGCCAGTCCTTTCAGGGGGCATGGGAGACCCAGTACTTC. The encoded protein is CASSQSFQGAWETQYF.

The CDR3 DNA is TGTGCCAGCAGCGCTGCAGCGGGGGCAGATACGCAGTATTTT. It specifies CASSAAAGADTQYF. V is TRBV11-3 and J is TRBJ2-3; 8 nucleotides align to TRBD2. Germline V gene sequence: CDR1 SGHNT, CDR2 YENEEA. The ends lost 5 bases at V and 4 bases at J; junction bases unmatched: 5. This CDR3 comprises 14 residues.

CDR3 amino acids: CASTPTQHYEQYF. DNA for the CDR3: TGTGCCAGCACCCCGACTCAGCACTACGAGCAGTACTTC. The chain links TRBV6-2 or TRBV6-3 to TRBJ2-7; D ambiguous. The CDR3 loop spans 13 amino acids. Germline CDR1 MNHEY, CDR2 SVGEGT. The V gene lost 7 bases and the J gene lost 3 bases, with 13 bases spanning the gap.

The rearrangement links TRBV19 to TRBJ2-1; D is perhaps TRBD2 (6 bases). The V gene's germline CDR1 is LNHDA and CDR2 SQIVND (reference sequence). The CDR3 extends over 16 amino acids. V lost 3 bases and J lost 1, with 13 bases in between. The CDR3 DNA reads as TGTGCCAGTAGTATCTTAGGACTACGGTCCTACAATGAGCAGTTCTTC. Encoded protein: CASSILGLRSYNEQFF.

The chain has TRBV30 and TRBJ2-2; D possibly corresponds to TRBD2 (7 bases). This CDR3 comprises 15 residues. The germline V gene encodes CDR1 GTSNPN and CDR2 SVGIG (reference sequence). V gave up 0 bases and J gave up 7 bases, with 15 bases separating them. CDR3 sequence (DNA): TGTGCCTGGAGTGTACGGGGGGCGCAATTCGGGGAGCTGTTTTTT. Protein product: CAWSVRGAQFGELFF. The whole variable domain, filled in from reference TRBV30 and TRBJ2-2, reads SQTIHQWPATLVQPVGSPLSLECTVEGTSNPNLYWYRQAAGRGLQLLFYSVGIGQISSEVPQNLSASRPQDRQFILSSKKLLLSDSGFYLCAWSVRGAQFGELFFGEGSRLTVL.

For the CDR3, the DNA is TGTGCCAGCAGCTTTTTGTCGCAGGGGTCCGGGACCCAGTACTTC. It encodes CASSFLSQGSGTQYF. The V gene is TRBV5-6, the J gene TRBJ2-5, with D possibly matching TRBD1 (6 bases). Per germline, CDR1 SGHDT and CDR2 YYEEEE. This CDR3 has 15 amino acids. The V gene lost 2 bases and the J gene lost 7 bases, with 18 bases spanning the gap.

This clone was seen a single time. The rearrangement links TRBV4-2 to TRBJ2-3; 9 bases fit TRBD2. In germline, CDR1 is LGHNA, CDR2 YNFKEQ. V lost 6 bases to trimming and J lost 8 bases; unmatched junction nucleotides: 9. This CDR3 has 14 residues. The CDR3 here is CASRMTSGPGTQYF. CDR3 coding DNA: TGTGCCAGCAGAATGACTAGCGGACCGGGTACGCAGTATTTT.

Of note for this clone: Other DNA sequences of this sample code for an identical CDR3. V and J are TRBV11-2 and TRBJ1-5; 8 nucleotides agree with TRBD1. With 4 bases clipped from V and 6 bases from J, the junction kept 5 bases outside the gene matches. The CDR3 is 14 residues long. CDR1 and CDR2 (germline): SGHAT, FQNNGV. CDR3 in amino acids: CASSSTGVGQPQHF. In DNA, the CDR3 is TGTGCCAGCAGCTCGACAGGGGTGGGTCAGCCCCAGCATTTT. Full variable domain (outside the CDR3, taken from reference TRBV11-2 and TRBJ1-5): EAGVAQSPRYKIIEKRQSVAFWCNPISGHATLYWYQQILGQGPKLLIQFQNNGVVDDSQLPKDRFSAERLKGVDSTLKIQPAKLEDSAVYLCASSSTGVGQPQHFGDGTRLSIL.

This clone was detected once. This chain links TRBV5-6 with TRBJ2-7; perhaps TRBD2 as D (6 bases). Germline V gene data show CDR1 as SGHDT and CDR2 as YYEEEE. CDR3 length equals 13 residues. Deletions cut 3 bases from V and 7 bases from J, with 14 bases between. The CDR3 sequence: CASSSGGRGEQYF. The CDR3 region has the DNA TGTGCCAGCAGCTCCGGGGGACGAGGAGAGCAGTACTTC.

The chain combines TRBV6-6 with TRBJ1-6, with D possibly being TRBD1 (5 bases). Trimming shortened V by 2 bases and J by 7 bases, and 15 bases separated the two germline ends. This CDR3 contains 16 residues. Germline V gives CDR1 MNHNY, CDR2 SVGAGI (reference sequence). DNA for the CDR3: TGTGCCAGCAGTTACCCGACAGAAGACTTAAATTCACCCCTCCACTTT. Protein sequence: CASSYPTEDLNSPLHF.

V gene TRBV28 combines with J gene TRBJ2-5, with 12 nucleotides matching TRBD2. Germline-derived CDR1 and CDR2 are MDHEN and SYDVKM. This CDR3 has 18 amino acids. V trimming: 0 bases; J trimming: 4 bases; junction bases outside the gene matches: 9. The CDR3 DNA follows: TGTGCCAGCAGTTTATGGACTAGCGGGAGTCAATTGGGAGAGACCCAGTACTTC. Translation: CASSLWTSGSQLGETQYF.

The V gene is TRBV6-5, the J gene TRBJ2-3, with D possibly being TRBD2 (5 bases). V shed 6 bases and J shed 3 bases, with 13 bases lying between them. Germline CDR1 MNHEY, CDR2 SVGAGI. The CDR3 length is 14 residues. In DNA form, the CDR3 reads TGTGCCAGCAGCCCAGGTGGGAGTACAGATACGCAGTATTTT. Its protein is CASSPGGSTDTQYF.

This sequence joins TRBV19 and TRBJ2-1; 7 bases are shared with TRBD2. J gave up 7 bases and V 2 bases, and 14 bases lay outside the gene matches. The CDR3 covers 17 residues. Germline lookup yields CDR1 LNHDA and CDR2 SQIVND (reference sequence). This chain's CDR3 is CASSILSLSGGKNEQFF. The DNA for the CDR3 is TGTGCCAGTAGTATACTTTCCCTTTCGGGAGGAAAAAATGAGCAGTTCTTC.

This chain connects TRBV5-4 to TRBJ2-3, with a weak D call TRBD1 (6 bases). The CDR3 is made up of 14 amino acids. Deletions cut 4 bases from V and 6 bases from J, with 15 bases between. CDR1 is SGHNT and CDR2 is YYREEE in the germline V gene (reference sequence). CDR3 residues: CASSTGQTGDTQYF. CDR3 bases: TGTGCCAGCAGCACCGGACAGACCGGGGATACGCAGTATTTT.

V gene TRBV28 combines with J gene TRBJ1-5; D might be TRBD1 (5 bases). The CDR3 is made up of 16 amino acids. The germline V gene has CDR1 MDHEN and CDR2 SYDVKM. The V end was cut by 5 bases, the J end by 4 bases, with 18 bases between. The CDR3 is CASSRASGEWNQPQHF. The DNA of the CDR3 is TGTGCCAGCAGTAGGGCCTCGGGGGAGTGGAATCAGCCCCAGCATTTT.

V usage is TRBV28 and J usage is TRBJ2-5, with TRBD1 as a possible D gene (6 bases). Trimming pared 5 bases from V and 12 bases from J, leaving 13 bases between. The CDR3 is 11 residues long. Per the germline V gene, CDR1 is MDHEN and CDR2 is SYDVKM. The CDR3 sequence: CASSEAGTKYF. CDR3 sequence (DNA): TGTGCCAGCAGTGAGGCCGGGACAAAGTACTTC.

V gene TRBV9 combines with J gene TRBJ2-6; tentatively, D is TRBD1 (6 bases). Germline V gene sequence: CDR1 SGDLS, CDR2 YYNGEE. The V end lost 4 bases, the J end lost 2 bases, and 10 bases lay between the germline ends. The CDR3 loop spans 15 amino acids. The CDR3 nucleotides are TGTGCCAGCAGCTCATCAGGGGCTGGGGCCAACGTCCTGACTTTC. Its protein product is CASSSSGAGANVLTF.

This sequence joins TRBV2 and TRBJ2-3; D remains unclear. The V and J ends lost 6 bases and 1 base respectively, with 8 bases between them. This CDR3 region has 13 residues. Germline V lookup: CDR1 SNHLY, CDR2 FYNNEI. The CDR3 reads CASSPEGTDTQYF. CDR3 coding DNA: TGTGCCAGCAGCCCCGAGGGCACAGATACGCAGTATTTT.

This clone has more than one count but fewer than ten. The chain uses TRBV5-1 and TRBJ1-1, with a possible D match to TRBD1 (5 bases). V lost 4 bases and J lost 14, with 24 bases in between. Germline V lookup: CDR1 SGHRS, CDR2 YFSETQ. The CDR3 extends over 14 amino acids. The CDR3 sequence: CASSPGGLLPEEFF. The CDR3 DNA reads TGCGCCAGCAGCCCCGGGGGACTCCTTCCTGAGGAATTCTTT.

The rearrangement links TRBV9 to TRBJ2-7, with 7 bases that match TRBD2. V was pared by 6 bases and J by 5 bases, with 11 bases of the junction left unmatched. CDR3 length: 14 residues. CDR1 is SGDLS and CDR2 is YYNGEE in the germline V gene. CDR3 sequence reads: CASTKGGSTHEQYF. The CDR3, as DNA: TGTGCCAGCACGAAAGGCGGGAGTACCCACGAGCAGTACTTC. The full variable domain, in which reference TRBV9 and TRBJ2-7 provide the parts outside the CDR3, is DSGVTQTPKHLITATGQRVTLRCSPRSGDLSVYWYQQSLDQGLQFLIQYYNGEERAKGNILERFSAQQFPDLHSELNLSSLELGDSALYFCASTKGGSTHEQYFGPGTRLTVT.

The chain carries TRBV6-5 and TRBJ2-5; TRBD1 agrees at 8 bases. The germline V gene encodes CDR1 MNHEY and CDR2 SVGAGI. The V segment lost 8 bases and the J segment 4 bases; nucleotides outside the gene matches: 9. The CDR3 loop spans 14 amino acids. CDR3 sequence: CASPFRGRRETQYF. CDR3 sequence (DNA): TGTGCCAGCCCATTCAGGGGGCGCCGAGAGACCCAGTACTTC.

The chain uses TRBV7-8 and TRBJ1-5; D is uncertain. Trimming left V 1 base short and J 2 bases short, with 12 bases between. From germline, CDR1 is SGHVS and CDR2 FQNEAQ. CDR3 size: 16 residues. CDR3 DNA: TGTGCCAGCAGCTTAGATCGGTTAGCGGGCAATCAGCCCCAGCATTTT. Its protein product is CASSLDRLAGNQPQHF.

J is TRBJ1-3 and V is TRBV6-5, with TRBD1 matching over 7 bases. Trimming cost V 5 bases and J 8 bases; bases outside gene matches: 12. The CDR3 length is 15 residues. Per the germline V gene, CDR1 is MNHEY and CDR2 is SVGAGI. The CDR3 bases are TGTGCCAGCAGTAAACAATTTACAGGGGTACACACCATATATTTT. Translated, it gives CASSKQFTGVHTIYF.

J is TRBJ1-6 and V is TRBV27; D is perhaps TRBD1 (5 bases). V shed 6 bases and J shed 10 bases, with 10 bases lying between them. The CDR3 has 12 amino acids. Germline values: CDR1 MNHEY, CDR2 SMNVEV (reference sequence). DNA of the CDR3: TGTGCCAGCAGATCCAGGGTGTCACCCCTCCACTTT. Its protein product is CASRSRVSPLHF.

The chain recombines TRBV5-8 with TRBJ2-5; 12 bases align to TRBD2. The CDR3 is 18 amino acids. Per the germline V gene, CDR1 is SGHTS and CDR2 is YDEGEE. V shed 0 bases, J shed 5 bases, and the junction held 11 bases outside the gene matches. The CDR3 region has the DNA TGTGCCAGCAGCTTGGGTTATGCTAGCGGGAGGGCAGAGGAGACCCAGTACTTC. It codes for CASSLGYASGRAEETQYF. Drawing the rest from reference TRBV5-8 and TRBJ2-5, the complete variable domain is EAGVTQSPTHLIKTRGQQATLRCSPISGHTSVYWYQQALGLGLQFLLWYDEGEERNRGNFPPRFSGRQFPNYSSELNVNALELEDSALYLCASSLGYASGRAEETQYFGPGTRLLVL.

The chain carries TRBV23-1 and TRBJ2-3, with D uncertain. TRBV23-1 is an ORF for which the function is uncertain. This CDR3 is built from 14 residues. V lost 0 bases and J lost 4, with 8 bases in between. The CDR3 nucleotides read TGCGCCAGCAGTCAATCACTACCTTCAGATACGCAGTATTTT. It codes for CASSQSLPSDTQYF.